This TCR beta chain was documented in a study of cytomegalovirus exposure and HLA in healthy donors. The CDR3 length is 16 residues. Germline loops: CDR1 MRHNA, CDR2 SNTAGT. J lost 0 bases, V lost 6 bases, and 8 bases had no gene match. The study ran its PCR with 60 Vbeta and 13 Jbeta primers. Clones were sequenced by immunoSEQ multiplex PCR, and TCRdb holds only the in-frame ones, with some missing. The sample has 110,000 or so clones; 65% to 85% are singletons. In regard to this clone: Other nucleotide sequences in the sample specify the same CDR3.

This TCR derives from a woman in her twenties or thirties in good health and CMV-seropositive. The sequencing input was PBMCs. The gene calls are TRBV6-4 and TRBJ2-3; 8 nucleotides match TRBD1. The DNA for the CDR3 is TGTGCCAGCAGCCTCCAGGGGGCTCCTAGCACAGATACGCAGTATTTT. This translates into CASSLQGAPSTDTQYF.